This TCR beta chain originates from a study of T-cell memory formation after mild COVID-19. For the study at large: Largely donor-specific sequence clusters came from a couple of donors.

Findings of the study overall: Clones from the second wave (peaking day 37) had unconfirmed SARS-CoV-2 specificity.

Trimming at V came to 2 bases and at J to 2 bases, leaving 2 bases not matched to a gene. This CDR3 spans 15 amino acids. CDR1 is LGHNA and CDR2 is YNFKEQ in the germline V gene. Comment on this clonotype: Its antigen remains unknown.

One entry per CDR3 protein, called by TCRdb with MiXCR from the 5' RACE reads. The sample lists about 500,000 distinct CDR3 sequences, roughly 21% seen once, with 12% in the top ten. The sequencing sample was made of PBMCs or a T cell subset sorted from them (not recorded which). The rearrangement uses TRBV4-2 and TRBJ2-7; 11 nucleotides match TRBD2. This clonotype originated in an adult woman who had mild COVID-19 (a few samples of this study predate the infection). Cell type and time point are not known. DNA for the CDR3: TGTGCCAGCAGCCAACTAGCGGGAGGCACCTACGAGCAGTACTTC. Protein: CASSQLAGGTYEQYF.